This T cell receptor (beta chain) was captured in a study of T cell responses to AZD1222 COVID-19 vaccine. Germline-derived CDR1 and CDR2 are SGHTA and FQGNSA. The CDR3 totals 13 residues. V was clipped by 1 base and J by 8 bases, with 9 bases between them. The data were produced by immunoSEQ multiplex PCR, yet TCRdb's version contains in-frame clones alone and is incomplete. Here the sample spans 150,000 to 200,000 clones, about 90% being singletons. As regards this clone: No antigen is known for it.

Findings and caveats of the study: Unmutated variant regions are reportedly targeted by nearly half of spike-specific TCRs.

The sample consisted of peripheral blood, taken 28 days after the second AZD1222 dose. V and J are TRBV7-2 and TRBJ2-1, with D unresolved. The receptor was isolated from an adult who received the AZD1222 COVID-19 vaccine. CDR3 in DNA: TGTGCCAGCAGCTTAGTTGGGTTGGATGAGCAGTTCTTC. Translating it yields CASSLVGLDEQFF.